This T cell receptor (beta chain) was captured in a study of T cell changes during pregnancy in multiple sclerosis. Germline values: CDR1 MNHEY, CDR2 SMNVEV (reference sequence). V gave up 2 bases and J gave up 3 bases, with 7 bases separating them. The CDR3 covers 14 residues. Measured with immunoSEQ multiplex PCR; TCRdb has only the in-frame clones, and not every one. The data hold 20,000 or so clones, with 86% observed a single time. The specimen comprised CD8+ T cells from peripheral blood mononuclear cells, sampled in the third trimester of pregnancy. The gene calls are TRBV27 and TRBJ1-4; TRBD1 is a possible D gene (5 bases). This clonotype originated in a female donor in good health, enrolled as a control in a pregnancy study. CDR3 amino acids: CASSLGGANEKLFF. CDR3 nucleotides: TGTGCCAGCAGTTTAGGGGGGGCTAATGAAAAACTGTTTTTT.